Presented here are 18 T cell receptor beta chains from one specimen sequenced in a study of a mutant IDH1 vaccine in newly diagnosed glioma. The time point: week 5, during vaccination. All doses held 300 ug of mutant IDH1 20-mer peptide, with topical imiquimod. Clones were read by immunoSEQ multiplex PCR, and TCRdb kept only the in-frame ones, dropping some. The table lists some 51,000 clones, roughly 78% of them singletons. No antigen has been assigned to these receptors. The sequenced sample was PBMCs, obtained from a glioma patient whose treatment included an IDH1 peptide vaccine. These receptors were obtained from a middle-aged woman with glioma.

In this sample, this clone turned up once. The CDR3 DNA is TGTGCCAGCAGCTTGAGGACAGGCTTGAACACCGGGGAGCTGTTTTTT. It yields the protein CASSLRTGLNTGELFF. The chain recombines TRBV5-6 with TRBJ2-2, with 7 nucleotides matching TRBD1. Germline assignment: CDR1 SGHDT and CDR2 YYEEEE. The length of the CDR3 is 16 residues. Losses at the gene ends were 1 base for V and 1 base for J; bases not matched to a gene: 4.

The genes are TRBV11-3 and TRBJ2-5; TRBD2 is a possible D gene (5 bases). Trimming pared 8 bases from V and 2 bases from J, leaving 18 bases between. The germline V gene has CDR1 SGHNT and CDR2 YENEEA. CDR3 size: 15 residues. The CDR3 region is CASSLEGSIQETQYF. The CDR3 nucleotides read TGTGCCAGCTCCTTAGAGGGCAGTATACAAGAGACCCAGTACTTC.

The gene calls are TRBV4-3 and TRBJ1-4; D remains ambiguous. V dropped 4 bases and J dropped 5 bases, with 14 bases sitting between them. Germline CDR1 LGHNA, CDR2 YSLEER. The CDR3 spans 15 residues. The CDR3 protein is CASSRLMGPNEKLFF. As DNA, the CDR3 is TGCGCCAGCAGCCGGCTCATGGGCCCGAATGAAAAACTGTTTTTT.

The chain uses TRBV6-1 and TRBJ2-3; D may be TRBD1 (5 bases). Germline assignment: CDR1 MNHNS and CDR2 SASEGT. V dropped 7 bases and J dropped 5 bases, with 16 bases sitting between them. The CDR3 is 14 residues long. The CDR3 DNA is TGTGCCAGCACCACAGGCCTTCTAGGAGATACGCAGTATTTT. Translation: CASTTGLLGDTQYF.

Only a few counts were recorded for this clone. The V gene is TRBV2, the J gene TRBJ1-2; D gene unclear. The length of the CDR3 is 13 residues. Germline assignment: CDR1 SNHLY and CDR2 FYNNEI. The germline V and J ends were trimmed by 3 bases and 2 bases, with 7 bases remaining between them. DNA for the CDR3: TGTGCCAGCAGTGAGAGGCAGAACTATGGCTACACCTTC. Translation gives CASSERQNYGYTF.

This clone occurred a few times. The chain links TRBV27 to TRBJ1-5; D uncertain. The CDR3 runs 13 residues. CDR1 is MNHEY and CDR2 is SMNVEV in the germline V gene (reference sequence). The V end lost 3 bases, the J end lost 9 bases, and 12 bases lay between the germline ends. The CDR3 DNA sequence: TGTGCCAGCAGTTTTTCAGGAGATCTGCCCCAGCATTTT. It translates to CASSFSGDLPQHF.

The rearrangement joins TRBV7-9 to TRBJ2-7; the D is unclear. The CDR3 runs to 12 residues. The germline V gene encodes CDR1 SEHNR and CDR2 FQNEAQ (reference sequence). Between the trimmed V and J ends, which lost 1 base and 4 bases, there was a span of 5 bases. CDR3 nucleotide sequence: TGTGCCAGCAGCTTAGTCTCTTACGAGCAGTACTTC. It yields the protein CASSLVSYEQYF.

The V call is TRBV29-1, the J call TRBJ2-1, with 11 bases lining up with TRBD2. The CDR3 runs 15 residues. V shed 1 base and J 1 base; nucleotides not matched to a gene: 0. Germline values: CDR1 SQVTM, CDR2 ANQGSEA. CDR3 bases: TGCAGCGTTGAAGGACTAGCGGGGTCCTACAATGAGCAGTTCTTC. The encoded protein is CSVEGLAGSYNEQFF.

The V gene is TRBV5-1, the J gene TRBJ1-6; D may be TRBD1 (5 bases). Trimming left V 6 bases short and J 7 bases short, with 14 bases between. CDR3 size: 14 residues. CDR1 and CDR2 from the germline V gene are SGHRS and YFSETQ. The CDR3, as DNA: TGCGCCAGCAACCAAGGGGCAGGAAATTCACCCCTCCACTTT. Protein: CASNQGAGNSPLHF.

The J gene is TRBJ2-7, the V gene TRBV5-5, with TRBD1 matching over 8 bases. The CDR3 loop spans 12 amino acids. Trimming at V came to 5 bases and at J to 6 bases, leaving 4 bases not matched to a gene. CDR1 is SGHKS and CDR2 is YYEKEE in the germline V gene (reference sequence). The CDR3 DNA is TGTGCCAGCAGATACACAGGGGGCGAGCAGTACTTC. Translation gives CASRYTGGEQYF.

This sequence joins TRBV30 and TRBJ1-4; 7 bases align to TRBD1. From germline, CDR1 is GTSNPN and CDR2 SVGIG (reference sequence). The CDR3 sequence is 15 residues long. The trim removed 3 bases at V and 5 bases at J, leaving 9 bases unmatched. As DNA, the CDR3 is TGTGCCTGGAGGGCGCCGGGACAGAGGAATGAAAAACTGTTTTTT. Residues: CAWRAPGQRNEKLFF.

This clone appeared a few times. V and J are TRBV2 and TRBJ1-1; D remains unclear. The CDR3 is 11 residues long. V dropped 2 bases and J dropped 7 bases, with 5 bases sitting between them. Germline V gene data show CDR1 as SNHLY and CDR2 as FYNNEI. The DNA of the CDR3 is TGTGCCAGCAGTGAACGCTTTGAAGCTTTCTTT. Protein product: CASSERFEAFF.

The chain carries TRBV7-2 and TRBJ1-6; D is possibly TRBD1 (6 bases). Between the trimmed V and J ends, which lost 7 bases and 9 bases, there was a span of 19 bases. The germline V gene has CDR1 SGHTA and CDR2 FQGNSA. The CDR3 runs to 15 residues. CDR3 protein: CASTQLPGHLSPLHF. The CDR3 region has the DNA TGTGCCAGCACCCAACTACCGGGACATCTTTCACCCCTCCACTTT.

The chain has TRBV6-1 and TRBJ2-5, with unresolved D. V lost 4 bases and J 6 bases, leaving 21 bases between the germline ends. Germline assignment: CDR1 MNHNS and CDR2 SASEGT. The CDR3 runs 16 residues. The CDR3 loop is CASSGIRLGLVQTQYF. The CDR3 nucleotides read TGTGCCAGCAGTGGAATTCGGCTAGGGCTGGTACAGACCCAGTACTTC.

This sequence joins TRBV9 and TRBJ2-2; TRBD2 matches at 10 bases. This CDR3 has 16 residues. CDR1 is SGDLS, CDR2 YYNGEE, per germline. After removal of 3 bases from V and 4 bases from J, the junction contained 6 bases not matched to a gene. CDR3 in DNA: TGTGCCAGCAGCGGGTCCAGGACTAGCGGCACCGGGGAGCTGTTTTTT. As protein: CASSGSRTSGTGELFF. Drawing the rest from reference TRBV9 and TRBJ2-2, the complete variable domain is DSGVTQTPKHLITATGQRVTLRCSPRSGDLSVYWYQQSLDQGLQFLIQYYNGEERAKGNILERFSAQQFPDLHSELNLSSLELGDSALYFCASSGSRTSGTGELFFGEGSRLTVL.

The chain is built from TRBV19 and TRBJ2-5, with 7 bases lining up with TRBD1. The CDR3 is made up of 13 amino acids. Germline CDR1 LNHDA, CDR2 SQIVND (reference sequence). V shed 7 bases, J shed 4 bases, and the junction held 6 bases outside the gene matches. The CDR3 sequence: CASNHRGSETQYF. CDR3 nucleotide sequence: TGTGCCAGTAACCACAGGGGATCAGAGACCCAGTACTTC.

This clone appeared once. The rearrangement uses TRBV13 and TRBJ1-5; D gene ambiguous. The CDR3 is 12 residues long. From germline, CDR1 is PRHDT and CDR2 FYEKMQ (reference sequence). V shed 6 bases and J shed 1 base, with 4 bases lying between them. The DNA of the CDR3 is TGTGCCAGCAGTGGGAGCAATCAGCCCCAGCATTTT. Translation gives CASSGSNQPQHF.

Only one count was recorded for this clone. Here the CDR3 reads CASSLRDRGGTDTQYF. The CDR3 region has the DNA TGTGCCAGCAGCTTAAGGGACAGGGGGGGCACAGATACGCAGTATTTT. The V call is TRBV13, the J call TRBJ2-3; 11 bases map to TRBD1. Germline V gene data show CDR1 as PRHDT and CDR2 as FYEKMQ (reference sequence). The CDR3 contains 16 residues. V lost 2 bases to trimming and J lost 1 base; unmatched junction nucleotides: 2.